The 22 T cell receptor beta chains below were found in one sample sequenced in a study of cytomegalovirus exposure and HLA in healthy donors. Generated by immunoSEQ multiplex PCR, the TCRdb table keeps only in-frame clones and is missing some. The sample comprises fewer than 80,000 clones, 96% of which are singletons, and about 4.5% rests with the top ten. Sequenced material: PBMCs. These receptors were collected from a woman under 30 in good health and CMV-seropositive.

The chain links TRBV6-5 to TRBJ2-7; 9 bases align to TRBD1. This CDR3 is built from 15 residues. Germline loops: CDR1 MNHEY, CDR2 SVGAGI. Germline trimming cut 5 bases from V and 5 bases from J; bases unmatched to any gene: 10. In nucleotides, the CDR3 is TGTGCCAGCAGTACGGCCGGCACAGGGGGCAACGAGCAGTACTTC. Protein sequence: CASSTAGTGGNEQYF.

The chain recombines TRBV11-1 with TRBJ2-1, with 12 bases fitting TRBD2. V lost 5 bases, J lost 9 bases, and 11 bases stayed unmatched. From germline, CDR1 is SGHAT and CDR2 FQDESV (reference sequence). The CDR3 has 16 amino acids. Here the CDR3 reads CASSELAGGPGREQFF. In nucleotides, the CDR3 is TGTGCCAGCAGCGAACTAGCGGGAGGTCCAGGGCGTGAGCAGTTCTTC.

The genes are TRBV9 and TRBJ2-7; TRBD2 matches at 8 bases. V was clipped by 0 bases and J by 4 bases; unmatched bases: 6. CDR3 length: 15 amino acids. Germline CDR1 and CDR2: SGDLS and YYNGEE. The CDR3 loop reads CASSVGASGRYEQYF. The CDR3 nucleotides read TGTGCCAGCAGCGTAGGGGCTAGCGGGCGGTACGAGCAGTACTTC.

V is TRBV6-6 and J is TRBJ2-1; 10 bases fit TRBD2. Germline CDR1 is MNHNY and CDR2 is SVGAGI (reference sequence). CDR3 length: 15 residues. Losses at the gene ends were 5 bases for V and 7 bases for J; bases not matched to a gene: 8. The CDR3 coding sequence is TGTGCCAGCAGTCCCCTAGCGGGAGTGATTAATGAGCAGTTCTTC. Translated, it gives CASSPLAGVINEQFF.

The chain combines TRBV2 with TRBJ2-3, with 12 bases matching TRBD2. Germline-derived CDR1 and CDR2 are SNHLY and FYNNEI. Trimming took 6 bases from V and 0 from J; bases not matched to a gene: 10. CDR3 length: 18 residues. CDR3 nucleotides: TGTGCCAGCAGCCAAGGGAGGACTAGCGGGACTAGCACAGATACGCAGTATTTT. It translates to CASSQGRTSGTSTDTQYF.

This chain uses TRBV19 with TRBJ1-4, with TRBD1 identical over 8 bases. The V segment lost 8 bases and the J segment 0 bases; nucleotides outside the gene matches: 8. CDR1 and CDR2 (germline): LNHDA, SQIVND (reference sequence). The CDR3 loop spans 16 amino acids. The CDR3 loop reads CASRDRILATNEKLFF. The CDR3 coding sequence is TGTGCCAGTCGGGACAGGATTCTTGCAACTAATGAAAAACTGTTTTTT.

DNA of the CDR3: TGTGCCAGCAGCTTGGATCGCGGCGGGTCCAAGGAGACCCAGTACTTC. It translates to CASSLDRGGSKETQYF. The rearrangement links TRBV5-4 to TRBJ2-5, with D perhaps TRBD2 (5 bases). The germline V gene has CDR1 SGHNT and CDR2 YYREEE (reference sequence). The CDR3 extends over 16 amino acids. The V gene lost 0 bases and the J gene lost 5 bases, with 17 bases spanning the gap.

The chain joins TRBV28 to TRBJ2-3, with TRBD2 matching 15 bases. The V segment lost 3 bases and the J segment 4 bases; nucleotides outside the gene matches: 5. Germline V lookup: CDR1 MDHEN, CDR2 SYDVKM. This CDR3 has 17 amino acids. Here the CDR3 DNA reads TGTGCCAGCAGTTTGTGGACTAGCGGGAGGGCCGCAGATACGCAGTATTTT. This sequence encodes CASSLWTSGRAADTQYF.

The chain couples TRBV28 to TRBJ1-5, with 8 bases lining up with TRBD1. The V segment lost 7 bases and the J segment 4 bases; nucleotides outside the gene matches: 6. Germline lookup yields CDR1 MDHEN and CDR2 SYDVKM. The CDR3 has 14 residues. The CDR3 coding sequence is TGTGCCAGCAATCAGGGGGCGCGAAATCAGCCCCAGCATTTT. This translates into CASNQGARNQPQHF. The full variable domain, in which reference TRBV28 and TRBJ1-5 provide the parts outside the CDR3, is DVKVTQSSRYLVKRTGEKVFLECVQDMDHENMFWYRQDPGLGLRLIYFSYDVKMKEKGDIPEGYSVSREKKERFSLILESASTNQTSMYLCASNQGARNQPQHFGDGTRLSIL.

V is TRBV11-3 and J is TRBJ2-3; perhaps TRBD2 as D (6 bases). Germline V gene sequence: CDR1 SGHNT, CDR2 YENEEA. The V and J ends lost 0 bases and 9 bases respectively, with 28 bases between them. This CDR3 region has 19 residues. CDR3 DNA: TGTGCCAGCAGCTTAGATTTGGGTAGGGTGGGCCCTAGCGAGATGACGCAGTATTTT. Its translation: CASSLDLGRVGPSEMTQYF.

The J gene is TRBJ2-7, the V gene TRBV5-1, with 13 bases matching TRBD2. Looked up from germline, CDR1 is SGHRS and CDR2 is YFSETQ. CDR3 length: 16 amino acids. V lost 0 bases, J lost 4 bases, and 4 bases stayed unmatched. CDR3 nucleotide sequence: TGCGCCAGCAGCTTGGGGACTAGCGGGAGTTCATACGAGCAGTACTTC. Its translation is CASSLGTSGSSYEQYF.

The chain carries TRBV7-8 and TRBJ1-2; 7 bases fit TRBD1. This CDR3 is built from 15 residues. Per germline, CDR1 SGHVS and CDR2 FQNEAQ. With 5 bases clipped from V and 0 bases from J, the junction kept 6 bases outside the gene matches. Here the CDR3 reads CASSLRQGANYGYTF. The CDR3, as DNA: TGTGCCAGCAGCCTCCGACAGGGAGCTAACTATGGCTACACCTTC. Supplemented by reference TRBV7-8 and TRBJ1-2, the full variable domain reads GAGVSQSPRYKVAKRGQDVALRCDPISGHVSLFWYQQALGQGPEFLTYFQNEAQLDKSGLPSDRFFAERPEGSVSTLKIQRTQQEDSAVYLCASSLRQGANYGYTFGSGTRLTVV.

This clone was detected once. CDR3 nucleotide sequence: TGTGCCAGCAGTTCACTCGGGACAGGGAAAGCCTACGAGCAGTACTTC. Translated, it gives CASSSLGTGKAYEQYF. The chain has TRBV27 and TRBJ2-7; 9 nucleotides line up with TRBD1. CDR1 MNHEY and CDR2 SMNVEV come from the germline V gene (reference sequence). V was pared by 4 bases and J by 2 bases, with 9 bases of the junction left unmatched. This CDR3 comprises 16 residues.

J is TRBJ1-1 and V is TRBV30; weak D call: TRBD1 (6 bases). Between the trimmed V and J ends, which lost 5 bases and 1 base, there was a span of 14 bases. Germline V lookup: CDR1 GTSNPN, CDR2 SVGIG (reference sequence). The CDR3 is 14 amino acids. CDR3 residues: CAWGEQGSNTEAFF. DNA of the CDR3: TGTGCCTGGGGCGAACAGGGATCGAACACTGAAGCTTTCTTT.

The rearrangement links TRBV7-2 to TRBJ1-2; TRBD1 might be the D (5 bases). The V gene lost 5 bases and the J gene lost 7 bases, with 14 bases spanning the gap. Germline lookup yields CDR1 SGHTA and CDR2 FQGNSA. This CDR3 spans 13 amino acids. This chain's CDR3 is CASSPAGILGYTF. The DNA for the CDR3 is TGTGCCAGCAGCCCAGCAGGGATTCTTGGCTACACCTTC.

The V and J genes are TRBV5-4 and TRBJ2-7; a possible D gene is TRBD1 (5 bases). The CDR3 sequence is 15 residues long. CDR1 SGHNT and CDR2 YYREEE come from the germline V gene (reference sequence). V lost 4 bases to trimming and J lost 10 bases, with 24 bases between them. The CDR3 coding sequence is TGTGCCAGCAGCCCCGAGACAGCCTTTCCTACGAAACAGTACTTC. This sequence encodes CASSPETAFPTKQYF.

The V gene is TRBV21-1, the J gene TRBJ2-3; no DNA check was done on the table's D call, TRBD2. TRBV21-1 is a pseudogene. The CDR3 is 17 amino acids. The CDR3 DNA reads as TGTGCCAGCCCCAGTCCACTACTATTCCCCCGCACAGATACGCAGTATTTT. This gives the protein CASPSPLLFPRTDTQYF.

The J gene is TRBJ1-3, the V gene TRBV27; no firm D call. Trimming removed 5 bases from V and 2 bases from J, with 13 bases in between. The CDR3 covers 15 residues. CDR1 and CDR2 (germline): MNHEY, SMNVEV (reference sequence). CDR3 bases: TGTGCCAGCAGTCCGACGGGGTGGCCTGGAAACACCATATATTTT. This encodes CASSPTGWPGNTIYF.

The CDR3 DNA is TGCGCCAGCAGCCAAGATCGGACAGGGGGTACCTACGAGCAGTACTTC. It translates to CASSQDRTGGTYEQYF. V gene TRBV4-1 combines with J gene TRBJ2-7, with 10 bases that match TRBD1. The ends lost 0 bases at V and 2 bases at J; junction bases unmatched: 4. From germline, CDR1 is MGHRA and CDR2 YSYEKL. The CDR3 has 16 residues.

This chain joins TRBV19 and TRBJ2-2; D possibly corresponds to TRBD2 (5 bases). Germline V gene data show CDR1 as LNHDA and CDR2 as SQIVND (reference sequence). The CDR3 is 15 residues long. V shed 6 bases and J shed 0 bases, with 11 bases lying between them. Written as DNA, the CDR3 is TGTGCCAGTAGCGGGGATGTATCGAACACCGGGGAGCTGTTTTTT. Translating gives CASSGDVSNTGELFF.

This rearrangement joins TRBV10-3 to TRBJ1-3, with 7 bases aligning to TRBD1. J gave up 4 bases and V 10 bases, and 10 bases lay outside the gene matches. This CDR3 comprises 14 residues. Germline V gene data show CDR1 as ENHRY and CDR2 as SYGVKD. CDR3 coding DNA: TGTGCCACCGGAATACAGGGGTTGGGAAACACCATATATTTT. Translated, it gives CATGIQGLGNTIYF.

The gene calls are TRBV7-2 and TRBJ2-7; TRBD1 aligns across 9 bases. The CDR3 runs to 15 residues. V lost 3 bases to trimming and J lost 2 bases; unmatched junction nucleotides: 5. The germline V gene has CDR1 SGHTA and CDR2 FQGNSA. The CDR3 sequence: CASSFSRDRAYEQYF. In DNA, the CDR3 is TGTGCCAGCAGCTTTTCCCGGGACAGGGCCTACGAGCAGTACTTC.